Each of the 28 T cell receptor beta chains below was sequenced from the same sample in a study of cytomegalovirus exposure and HLA in healthy donors. The PCR had 60 Vbeta and 13 Jbeta primers. This table comes from immunoSEQ multiplex PCR, and its TCRdb copy is limited to in-frame clones, with some not included. The table has nearly 300,000 clones, about nine tenths seen once. The source material was PBMCs. Source of these receptors: a man aged 35 to 55 in good health and CMV-seropositive.

This chain joins TRBV27 and TRBJ2-7; TRBD2 aligns across 8 bases. V shed 6 bases, J shed 2 bases, and the junction held 3 bases outside the gene matches. This CDR3 contains 13 residues. Germline V lookup: CDR1 MNHEY, CDR2 SMNVEV (reference sequence). The CDR3 spells CASRMTSAYEQYF. CDR3 DNA: TGTGCCAGCAGAATGACTAGCGCCTACGAGCAGTACTTC.

The chain uses TRBV5-1 and TRBJ1-1; maybe TRBD1 (6 bases). The germline V gene has CDR1 SGHRS and CDR2 YFSETQ. The CDR3 spans 16 residues. Trimming stripped 0 bases from V and 0 bases from J, with 12 bases between. The CDR3 coding sequence is TGCGCCAGCAGCTTGGCCAGGCAGGGGATGAACACTGAAGCTTTCTTT. Protein product: CASSLARQGMNTEAFF.

This clone was recorded once. The chain joins TRBV18 to TRBJ2-3; 10 positions match TRBD2. This CDR3 is built from 16 residues. V trimming: 5 bases; J trimming: 3 bases; junction bases outside the gene matches: 8. Per germline, CDR1 KGHSH and CDR2 LQKENI. The CDR3 DNA reads as TGTGCCAGCTCAATGACTAGCGGGTGGATGACAGATACGCAGTATTTT. Translating it yields CASSMTSGWMTDTQYF. The full variable domain, its missing parts supplied by reference TRBV18 and TRBJ2-3, is NAGVMQNPRHLVRRRGQEARLRCSPMKGHSHVYWYRQLPEEGLKFMVYLQKENIIDESGMPKERFSAEFPKEGPSILRIQQVVRGDSAAYFCASSMTSGWMTDTQYFGPGTRLTVL.

V and J are TRBV7-9 and TRBJ2-7, with TRBD1 as a possible D gene (9 bases). Between the trimmed V and J ends, which lost 8 bases and 1 base, there was a span of 15 bases. Germline-derived CDR1 and CDR2 are SEHNR and FQNEAQ (reference sequence). The length of the CDR3 is 14 residues. CDR3 region: CASRGGTGSYEQYF. The CDR3 nucleotides read TGTGCCAGCCGGGGGGGGACAGGGTCCTACGAGCAGTACTTC.

The chain links TRBV5-1 to TRBJ1-1; TRBD1 matches 7 bases. The germline gives CDR1 SGHRS, CDR2 YFSETQ. CDR3 length: 15 residues. J was trimmed by 4 bases and V by 5 bases; bases with no gene match: 11. The CDR3 reads CASRNKTGVITEAFF. The CDR3 DNA sequence: TGCGCCAGCAGAAATAAAACAGGGGTGATCACTGAAGCTTTCTTT.

The V call is TRBV5-4, the J call TRBJ2-1, with 9 bases that match TRBD1. V shed 4 bases, J shed 10 bases, and the junction held 15 bases outside the gene matches. The CDR3 length is 16 residues. Germline loops: CDR1 SGHNT, CDR2 YYREEE (reference sequence). The DNA for the CDR3 is TGTGCCAGCAGCGTTGGAGGGAGGACAGGGGCCATCGAGCAGTTCTTC. Protein: CASSVGGRTGAIEQFF.

The rearrangement joins TRBV15 to TRBJ1-1; no firm D call. The CDR3 length is 16 residues. Trimming pared 0 bases from V and 0 bases from J, leaving 11 bases between. Germline V CDR1 and CDR2: LNHNV, YYDKDF (reference sequence). The CDR3 sequence: CATSREPGLLNTEAFF. CDR3 nucleotides: TGTGCCACCAGCAGAGAGCCGGGATTACTGAACACTGAAGCTTTCTTT.

This clone showed up just once. This chain uses TRBV19 with TRBJ1-2, with D possibly TRBD1 on 5 matching bases. From germline, CDR1 is LNHDA and CDR2 SQIVND (reference sequence). V lost 5 bases and J 8 bases, leaving 21 bases between the germline ends. The CDR3 is 15 residues long. The CDR3 is CASSPTGEWSSGYTF. In nucleotides, the CDR3 is TGTGCCAGTAGTCCTACGGGGGAATGGAGCTCCGGCTACACCTTC. Looking up the rest from reference TRBV19 and TRBJ1-2 gives the full variable domain: DGGITQSPKYLFRKEGQNVTLSCEQNLNHDAMYWYRQDPGQGLRLIYYSQIVNDFQKGDIAEGYSVSREKKESFPLTVTSAQKNPTAFYLCASSPTGEWSSGYTFGSGTRLTVV.

The rearrangement joins TRBV15 to TRBJ2-7; tentatively, D is TRBD1 (5 bases). Per germline, CDR1 LNHNV and CDR2 YYDKDF (reference sequence). Trimming left V 9 bases short and J 4 bases short, with 10 bases between. This CDR3 has 11 residues. CDR3 residues: CATKGVYEQYF. The DNA for the CDR3 is TGTGCCACGAAAGGGGTATACGAGCAGTACTTC. The full variable domain, completed using reference TRBV15 and TRBJ2-7, is DAMVIQNPRYQVTQFGKPVTLSCSQTLNHNVMYWYQQKSSQAPKLLFHYYDKDFNNEADTPDNFQSRRPNTSFCFLDIRSPGLGDTAMYLCATKGVYEQYFGPGTRLTVT.

This clone was observed a handful of times. The genes are TRBV29-1 and TRBJ2-6; possibly TRBD1 for D (6 bases). Germline loops: CDR1 SQVTM, CDR2 ANQGSEA. Between the trimmed V and J ends, which lost 1 base and 2 bases, there was a span of 6 bases. The CDR3 has 14 residues. CDR3 in amino acids: CSVEGGPGANVLTF. Written as DNA, the CDR3 is TGCAGCGTTGAAGGGGGGCCTGGGGCCAACGTCCTGACTTTC.

This clone was detected a few times. The chain uses TRBV14 and TRBJ2-4; D not certain. V was cut by 3 bases and J by 6 bases, with 15 bases left in between. The CDR3 is 15 amino acids. Germline CDR1 and CDR2: SGHDN and FVKESK. The CDR3, as DNA: TGTGCCAGCAGCCAGAGTAGCCTAGTGGGAAACATTCAGTACTTC. Residues: CASSQSSLVGNIQYF.

This clone was seen once. V and J are TRBV7-9 and TRBJ1-2; 8 positions agree with TRBD1. V gave up 2 bases and J gave up 5 bases; unmatched junction bases: 10. The germline CDR1 and CDR2 sequences are SEHNR and FQNEAQ (reference sequence). The CDR3 is made up of 16 amino acids. CDR3 residues: CASSLTRDRGFYGYTF. The CDR3 DNA follows: TGTGCCAGCAGCTTAACCCGCGACAGGGGTTTTTATGGCTACACCTTC.

The genes are TRBV28 and TRBJ2-7; D gene uncertain. The CDR3 is 10 amino acids. Trimming took 3 bases from V and 7 from J, leaving 4 bases between them. Germline loops: CDR1 MDHEN, CDR2 SYDVKM. The CDR3 DNA follows: TGTGCCAGCAGTTTCAGGGAGCAGTACTTC. This sequence encodes CASSFREQYF.

CDR3 in DNA: TGTGCCAGCACTCCGGGACTCAGAGGGACTGAAGCTTTCTTT. This encodes CASTPGLRGTEAFF. The chain is built from TRBV27 and TRBJ1-1; tentative D call: TRBD1 (5 bases). Between the trimmed V and J ends, which lost 7 bases and 5 bases, there was a span of 17 bases. CDR1 and CDR2 from the germline V gene are MNHEY and SMNVEV (reference sequence). This CDR3 region has 14 residues.

This chain connects TRBV19 to TRBJ1-4; D is perhaps TRBD1 (5 bases). This CDR3 region has 15 residues. The germline V gene has CDR1 LNHDA and CDR2 SQIVND (reference sequence). V gave up 3 bases and J gave up 0 bases, with 8 bases separating them. CDR3 sequence: CASSMTVATNEKLFF. CDR3 coding DNA: TGTGCCAGTAGTATGACAGTTGCAACTAATGAAAAACTGTTTTTT. Full variable domain (outside the CDR3, taken from reference TRBV19 and TRBJ1-4): DGGITQSPKYLFRKEGQNVTLSCEQNLNHDAMYWYRQDPGQGLRLIYYSQIVNDFQKGDIAEGYSVSREKKESFPLTVTSAQKNPTAFYLCASSMTVATNEKLFFGSGTQLSVL.

V gene TRBV6-5 combines with J gene TRBJ2-7; 10 bases align to TRBD2. The CDR3 has 16 amino acids. Germline V gene lookup returns CDR1 MNHEY and CDR2 SVGAGI. The trim removed 0 bases at V and 3 bases at J, leaving 5 bases unmatched. The CDR3 sequence is CASSYSMASGSYEQYF. The CDR3 region has the DNA TGTGCCAGCAGTTACTCGATGGCTAGCGGGAGCTACGAGCAGTACTTC.

The chain couples TRBV11-1 to TRBJ2-7, with D perhaps TRBD1 (6 bases). CDR3 length: 14 residues. Germline CDR1 reads SGHAT; CDR2 reads FQDESV (reference sequence). Between the trimmed V and J ends, which lost 2 bases and 4 bases, there was a span of 12 bases. The CDR3 nucleotides read TGTGCCAGCAGCTTAAGAATGAGGGGGTACGAGCAGTACTTC. It is translated as CASSLRMRGYEQYF.

The V gene is TRBV6-5, the J gene TRBJ2-1; D is possibly TRBD1 (5 bases). Germline V gene data show CDR1 as MNHEY and CDR2 as SVGAGI. There are 14 residues in the CDR3. Trimming removed 2 bases from V and 7 bases from J, with 12 bases in between. The CDR3, as DNA: TGTGCCAGCAGTTACACAGATTCAGGGAATGAGCAGTTCTTC. As protein: CASSYTDSGNEQFF.

This chain links TRBV28 with TRBJ2-7, with a weak D call TRBD2 (6 bases). V was clipped by 5 bases and J by 7 bases, with 15 bases between them. The CDR3 loop spans 13 amino acids. Germline CDR1 MDHEN, CDR2 SYDVKM. The CDR3 bases are TGTGCCAGCAGTCTCCCTGGCGGGGCTGAGCAGTACTTC. Translated, it gives CASSLPGGAEQYF.

The V and J genes are TRBV5-4 and TRBJ2-5, with 12 bases lining up with TRBD2. The J call is in doubt because the DNA end fits TRBJ2-7 better. The CDR3 loop spans 15 amino acids. Looked up from germline, CDR1 is SGHNT and CDR2 is YYREEE (reference sequence). The CDR3 region is CASSGRLAGDNEQYF. The CDR3 bases are TGTGCCAGCAGCGGCCGACTAGCGGGAGACAACGAGCAGTACTTC.

The chain recombines TRBV7-2 with TRBJ2-2; 8 bases fit TRBD2. Per the germline V gene, CDR1 is SGHTA and CDR2 is FQGNSA. The CDR3 totals 17 residues. With 5 bases clipped from V and 3 bases from J, the junction kept 11 bases outside the gene matches. CDR3 protein: CASSPGRGGMDTGELFF. Here the CDR3 DNA reads TGTGCCAGCAGCCCCGGGAGGGGGGGCATGGACACCGGGGAGCTGTTTTTT.

CDR3 protein: CAWTRTGGGTEAFF. The CDR3 nucleotides are TGTGCCTGGACACGAACAGGGGGGGGCACTGAAGCTTTCTTT. The V gene is TRBV30, the J gene TRBJ1-1; 8 nucleotides align to TRBD1. CDR3 length: 14 amino acids. CDR1 GTSNPN and CDR2 SVGIG come from the germline V gene (reference sequence). V gave up 4 bases and J gave up 4 bases; unmatched junction bases: 8.

The chain carries TRBV4-1 and TRBJ1-1; D is ambiguous. The CDR3 contains 14 residues. Germline V gene sequence: CDR1 MGHRA, CDR2 YSYEKL. Trimming shortened V by 2 bases and J by 0 bases, and 7 bases separated the two germline ends. CDR3 DNA: TGCGCCAGCAGCCAATTCACATTGAACACTGAAGCTTTCTTT. This encodes CASSQFTLNTEAFF.

In this sample, this clone turned up a few times. V gene TRBV5-8 combines with J gene TRBJ2-1; D possibly corresponds to TRBD1 (6 bases). The CDR3 is made up of 14 amino acids. With 2 bases removed from V and 5 bases from J, the gap between germline ends came to 11 bases. Germline V CDR1 and CDR2: SGHTS, YDEGEE. The CDR3 here is CASSFRTADNEQFF. CDR3 in DNA: TGTGCCAGCAGCTTTAGGACAGCCGACAATGAGCAGTTCTTC. Drawing the rest from reference TRBV5-8 and TRBJ2-1, the complete variable domain is EAGVTQSPTHLIKTRGQQATLRCSPISGHTSVYWYQQALGLGLQFLLWYDEGEERNRGNFPPRFSGRQFPNYSSELNVNALELEDSALYLCASSFRTADNEQFFGPGTRLTVL.

This clone came up once. DNA of the CDR3: TGCGCCAGCAGTCAATCGACGGCTAGCGGGAGTTGCGAGCAGTACTTC. This codes for CASSQSTASGSCEQYF. V gene TRBV23-1 combines with J gene TRBJ2-7; 10 bases line up with TRBD2. TRBV23-1 is reported as an ORF; its role is uncertain. The CDR3 is 16 amino acids. Trimming removed 0 bases from V and 6 bases from J; junction bases left unmatched: 8.

This clone has only a few counts. This sequence joins TRBV7-9 and TRBJ1-5, with D possibly TRBD1 on 6 matching bases. Germline assignment: CDR1 SEHNR and CDR2 FQNEAQ (reference sequence). V gave up 5 bases and J gave up 5 bases, with 10 bases separating them. The CDR3 spans 13 residues. The CDR3 sequence is CASSPGQYQPQHF. The DNA of the CDR3 is TGTGCCAGCAGCCCCGGACAGTATCAGCCCCAGCATTTT.

The J gene is TRBJ2-7, the V gene TRBV29-1; no clear D. The CDR3 extends over 13 amino acids. CDR1 and CDR2 from the germline V gene are SQVTM and ANQGSEA. The V gene lost 7 bases and the J gene lost 0 bases, with 13 bases spanning the gap. The CDR3: CSALPHSSYEQYF. The CDR3 coding sequence is TGCAGCGCCCTCCCACATTCCTCCTACGAGCAGTACTTC.

The chain has TRBV30 and TRBJ2-5, with D possibly TRBD2 on 6 matching bases. The CDR3 runs to 14 residues. Germline lookup yields CDR1 GTSNPN and CDR2 SVGIG (reference sequence). Trimming stripped 0 bases from V and 5 bases from J, with 13 bases between. The CDR3 spells CAWSVGGNMETQYF. Written as DNA, the CDR3 is TGTGCCTGGAGTGTAGGCGGGAACATGGAGACCCAGTACTTC.